This TCR beta chain is from a study of CD8 T cells in Susac syndrome. The Susac syndrome patients fit the recently defined diagnostic criteria for definite or probable disease. The authors reverse transcribed roughly 0.5 to 1 ug RNA with random hexamers. Each CDR3 protein gets one entry after TCRdb re-called the immunoSEQ multiplex PCR reads with MiXCR. This sample has about 130,000 distinct CDR3 sequences, with around 93% found just once. Trimming took 5 bases from V and 1 from J; bases not matched to a gene: 8. The germline V gene has CDR1 DFQATT and CDR2 SNEGSKA (reference sequence). CDR3 length equals 15 residues.

This sequence originates from a human donor with Susac syndrome. This chain joins TRBV20-1 and TRBJ1-5, with TRBD1 matching 7 bases. Sequencing used CD8+ T cells from PBMCs. The CDR3: CSAQPLTGSNQPQHF. Here the CDR3 DNA reads TGCAGTGCTCAACCATTGACAGGGAGCAATCAGCCCCAGCATTTT.